A single sample is the source of the 2 T cell receptor beta chains below, sequenced in a study of CD8 T cells in Susac syndrome. Random-hexamer reverse transcription was applied to 0.5 to 1 ug RNA. TCRdb processed the immunoSEQ multiplex PCR reads anew with MiXCR; each CDR3 protein has one entry. The profile covers about 400,000 distinct CDR3 sequences, with 85% to 90% appearing a single time and about 0.12% taken by the ten largest. The sample taken for sequencing was CD8+ T cells from PBMCs. Receptor source: a human donor with multiple sclerosis.

The chain links TRBV3-1 to TRBJ2-7, with 11 nucleotides matching TRBD1. Trimming at V came to 1 base and at J to 3 bases, leaving 5 bases not matched to a gene. CDR1 and CDR2 (germline): LGHDT, YNNKEL (reference sequence). This CDR3 contains 16 residues. The CDR3 region has the DNA TGTGCCAGCAGCCAAGTTAAGGGACAGGGGGTCTACGAGCAGTACTTC. Its protein is CASSQVKGQGVYEQYF.

The J gene is TRBJ2-7, the V gene TRBV27, with D possibly being TRBD1 (6 bases). Germline V CDR1 and CDR2: MNHEY, SMNVEV (reference sequence). Trimming shortened V by 3 bases and J by 4 bases, and 13 bases separated the two germline ends. CDR3 size: 14 residues. CDR3 nucleotide sequence: TGTGCCAGCAGTTTCCAGGGGACATCGTACGAGCAGTACTTC. This codes for CASSFQGTSYEQYF.